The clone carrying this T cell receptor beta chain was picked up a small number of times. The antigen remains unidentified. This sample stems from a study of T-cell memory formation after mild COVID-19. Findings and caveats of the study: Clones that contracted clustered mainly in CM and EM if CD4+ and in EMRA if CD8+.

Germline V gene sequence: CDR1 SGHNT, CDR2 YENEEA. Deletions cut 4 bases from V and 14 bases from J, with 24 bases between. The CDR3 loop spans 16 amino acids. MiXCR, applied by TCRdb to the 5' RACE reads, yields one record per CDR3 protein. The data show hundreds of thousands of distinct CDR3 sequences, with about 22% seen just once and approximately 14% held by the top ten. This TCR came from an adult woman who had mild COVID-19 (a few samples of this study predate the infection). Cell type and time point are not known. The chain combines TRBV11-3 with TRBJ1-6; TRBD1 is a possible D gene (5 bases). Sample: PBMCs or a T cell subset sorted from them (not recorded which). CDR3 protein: CASSSPGTLGSSALHF. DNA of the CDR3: TGTGCCAGCAGCTCCCCAGGGACGCTCGGTAGTTCGGCCCTCCACTTT.